These T cell receptor beta chains were read from a single sample in a study of vaccination and CD4 T cells after COVID-19. What these receptors recognize is not known. TCRdb redid the calling of the PCR reads with MiXCR, one entry per CDR3 protein. In the table there are 15,000 to 16,000 distinct CDR3 sequences, roughly 72% of which are singletons. Sequencing input: CD4+ T cells from blood, cultured in vitro. The origin of the receptors is a human donor who had recovered from COVID-19. Each CDR3 is given with its conserved first and last residue. The D gene is left open where the match is weak. Clone size appears in some rows only: once, few, many, or a class for an expanded clone.

TRBD1	TRBJ2-1	TRBV6-1	-	TGTGCCAGCAGTGAGGACAGGGGGCTCGAGCAGTTCTTC	CASSEDRGLEQFF
TRBD1	TRBJ1-1	TRBV20-1	-	TGCAGTGCTAGGACAGGGAAGCGGGCTGGGCTTGAGGCTTTCTTT	CSARTGKRAGLEAFF
-	TRBJ2-1	TRBV27	-	-	CASSSPPGRGAPLWQYF
-	TRBJ1-2	TRBV7-2	-	TGTGCCAGCAGCTTAGAAAAGGCTGGCTACACCTTC	CASSLEKAGYTF
-	TRBJ1-5	TRBV6-2/TRBV6-3	-	TGTGCCAGCAGTTACTCCAGGGGAAGCAATCAGCCCCAGCATTTT	CASSYSRGSNQPQHF
-	TRBJ1-2	TRBV2	-	TGTGCCAGCAGTGAGAATACGAATGGCTACACCTTC	CASSENTNGYTF
-	TRBJ2-7	TRBV27	-	TGTGCCAGCAGTTTATGGAGGCCGTCTAGACACGAGCAGTACTTC	CASSLWRPSRHEQYF
TRBD2	TRBJ2-7	TRBV20-1	-	TGCAGTGCTAGAGGGGCCCTAGCGGGAGTCTACGAGCAGTACTTC	CSARGALAGVYEQYF
TRBD1	TRBJ2-7	TRBV6-2/TRBV6-3	-	TGTGCCAGCACCGACGGGACAGCCTCCGGATCCTACGAGCAGTACTTC	CASTDGTASGSYEQYF
-	TRBJ1-1	TRBV7-2	few	TGTGCCACAAAGGGTGCGGACACTGAAGCTTTCTTT	CATKGADTEAFF
-	TRBJ2-1	TRBV7-2	-	TGTGCCACCGGATCTTACAATGAGCAGTTCTTC	CATGSYNEQFF
-	TRBJ1-5	TRBV7-3	-	TGTGCCAGCAGCTTAAGTCCGGGGCAGCCCCAGCATTTT	CASSLSPGQPQHF
-	TRBJ1-3	TRBV10-1	-	TGCGCACGGGGACCGAGCTCTGGAAACACCATATATTTT	CARGPSSGNTIYF
-	TRBJ1-2	TRBV7-6	-	TGTGCCAGCAGCTTCGCTGTGTGCGGCTACACCTTC	CASSFAVCGYTF
-	TRBJ2-3	TRBV11-2	few	TGTGCCAGCAGCTTAAAGGCAGGTGGCACAGATACGCAGTATTTT	CASSLKAGGTDTQYF
-	TRBJ1-6	TRBV7-5	few	-	CISVPEAPSDRGSNSPLHF
TRBD1	TRBJ2-4	TRBV6-1	-	TGTGCCAGCAGCCCACAGGGGGCATTAGCCAAAAACATTCAGTACTTC	CASSPQGALAKNIQYF
-	TRBJ2-7	TRBV6-2/TRBV6-3	-	TGTGCCAGCAGGGACAGAGGCGAGCAGTACTTC	CASRDRGEQYF
-	TRBJ1-6	TRBV15	few	TGTGCCACCAGGACATCGAATAATTCACCCCTCCACTTT	CATRTSNNSPLHF
TRBD1	TRBJ1-1	TRBV3-1	-	TGTGCCAGCAGCGCGACAGGGACTGGAGCTTTCTTT	CASSATGTGAFF
-	TRBJ1-2	TRBV27	once	TGTGCCAGCAGTTTATTGGGCAGGACAGAAGCTAACTATGGCTACACCTTC	CASSLLGRTEANYGYTF
-	TRBJ1-2	TRBV5-1	-	TGCGCCAGCAGCTCCGACCTTCAGGGGCGCTATGGCTACACCTTC	CASSSDLQGRYGYTF
TRBD1	TRBJ1-5	TRBV20-1	-	TGCAGTGCGAGGACAGGGGGGGCGTTAGTTCAGCCCCAGCATTTT	CSARTGGALVQPQHF
-	TRBJ2-1	TRBV5-4	-	TGTGCCAGCAGCTTGGCGGGGCGCAGGGTGAACAATGAGCAGTTCTTC	CASSLAGRRVNNEQFF
TRBD1	TRBJ2-3	TRBV20-1	-	TGCAGTGCTCCTCCGGGACAGGGAAATACGCAGTATTTT	CSAPPGQGNTQYF
-	TRBJ1-1	TRBV30	-	TGTGCCTGGAGTGTAAACTCCAGACATGGAGCTTTCTTT	CAWSVNSRHGAFF
TRBD1	TRBJ2-7	TRBV19	-	TGTGCCAGTAGTGTAACGACAGGGAGATCCTACGAGCAGTACTTC	CASSVTTGRSYEQYF
TRBD1	TRBJ1-2	TRBV7-9	-	TGTGCCAGCAGCTTACTTACAGGGGGCCCCTATGGCTACACCTTC	CASSLLTGGPYGYTF
-	TRBJ1-5	TRBV6-1	few	TGTGCCAGCACCCCAGGGCTATCACAGCCCCAGCATTTT	CASTPGLSQPQHF
-	TRBJ1-2	TRBV6-2/TRBV6-3	-	TGTGCCAGCAGTTACTCGTCCATCGGGATAGGCTATGGCTACACCTTC	CASSYSSIGIGYGYTF
TRBD1	TRBJ1-4	TRBV7-2	-	TGTGCCAGCAGCTTACAGACAGGGGGCATGAGGGAAAAACTGTTTTTT	CASSLQTGGMREKLFF
-	TRBJ2-3	TRBV11-2	-	TGTGCCAGCAGCTTAGATCTGTGGACAGATACGCAGTATTTT	CASSLDLWTDTQYF
-	TRBJ1-6	TRBV15	-	TGTGCCACCAGCAGAGGGGGGGGTGGAGGCTCACCCCTCCACTTT	CATSRGGGGGSPLHF
TRBD2	TRBJ2-1	TRBV6-2/TRBV6-3	-	TGTGCCAGCAGTTCCGAAGGACTAGTAATCAATGAGCAGTTCTTC	CASSSEGLVINEQFF
-	TRBJ1-1	TRBV5-5	-	TGTGCCAGCAGCTTGCAACCGGGAAACACTGAAGCTTTCTTT	CASSLQPGNTEAFF
TRBD1	TRBJ1-1	TRBV6-5	-	TGTGCCAGCAGTTACGCCGGACAGGGAGGGAGAGACACTGAAGCTTTCTTT	CASSYAGQGGRDTEAFF
-	TRBJ2-3	TRBV7-2	-	TGTGCCAGCACCCGTGGGGGGGCTGTAGATACGCAGTATTTT	CASTRGGAVDTQYF
-	TRBJ1-6	TRBV2	-	TGTGCCACAAACCGCGTAGGGTATTCGGGTTCACCCCTCCACTTT	CATNRVGYSGSPLHF
TRBD1	TRBJ1-5	TRBV19	-	TGTGCCAGTAGTCTAGACAGGGACGCTCAGCCCCAGCATTTT	CASSLDRDAQPQHF
-	TRBJ2-1	TRBV20-1	-	TGCAGTGCTAGAGATTGGGAAGGCTACAATGAGCAGTTCTTC	CSARDWEGYNEQFF
-	TRBJ1-5	TRBV20-1	-	TGCAGTCCAAAAGGTGGGGGTAATCAGCCCCAGCATTTT	CSPKGGGNQPQHF
TRBD2	TRBJ2-7	TRBV6-5	-	TGTGCCAGCAGTTACAGGGACTACTACTACGAGCAGTACTTC	CASSYRDYYYEQYF
-	TRBJ1-2	TRBV7-9	-	TGTGCCAGCAGCCCGATAAGGAACTATTTGGGGACCTTC	CASSPIRNYLGTF
-	TRBJ1-2	TRBV20-1	-	TGCAGTGCTTCCCGACAGCAATTTAACTATGGCTACACCTTC	CSASRQQFNYGYTF
TRBD1	TRBJ2-2	TRBV20-1	-	TGCAGTGCCCAGGGGCAGTACAGGGGGCGAACCGGGGAGCTGTTTTTT	CSAQGQYRGRTGELFF
-	TRBJ1-3	TRBV28	-	TGTGCCAGCAGTTTTCAGGGGCTCGGAAACACCATATATTTT	CASSFQGLGNTIYF
-	TRBJ1-6	TRBV6-2/TRBV6-3	few	TGTGCCAGCAGTTACTGGGGCCAGGCGAATTCACCCCTCCACTTT	CASSYWGQANSPLHF
TRBD2	TRBJ2-7	TRBV27	-	TGTGCCAGCAGCCCCGCCTTTAGCGGGAGTATCCACGAGCAGTACTTC	CASSPAFSGSIHEQYF
-	TRBJ1-1	TRBV27	-	TGTGCCAGCAGTTTACGGTGGGGGTGGTACACTGAAGCTTTCTTT	CASSLRWGWYTEAFF